The entry below describes one T cell receptor beta chain. This clonotype showed up many times. Its specific antigen is unknown. No base quality information exists; no much larger clone differs at one position. This entry belongs to a study of T-cell reconstitution after alpha-beta-depleted transplantation in children (dated by TCRdb to about 2016). Regarding the study in general: Using TCR repertoire profiling, the study quantitatively followed how T-cell immune reconstitution unfolded in children after TCRalphabeta/CD19-depleted allogeneic hematopoietic cell transplantation. Study-level results and caveats: The apparently early alphabetaT-cell count recovery about two months after transplant was reportedly dependent on only several hundred rapidly expanded clones derived from non-depleted graft cells. Over subsequent months, a decline in hyperexpanded clone frequencies was noted, and after one year, T-cell counts and TCRbeta diversity were mostly ascribed to newly produced T cells. In some patients, the high TCRbeta diversity seen at day 60 was put down to recipient T cells and intrathymic progenitors that had survived conditioning.

Libraries were built with PCR. Sequencing took place on an Illumina HiSeq 2500. TCR library preparation used molecular barcoding, with unique molecular identifiers applied to normalize quantification of the TCRbeta repertoire. Starting from the raw public reads, TCRdb applied fastp trimming at Q25, assembled clones with MiXCR and retained in-frame beta chains. CDR3 protein duplicates are merged, each entry listing the most common genes and DNA. This sample has just under 350,000 distinct CDR3 sequences in its table, and roughly 17% of those were observed once. The ten largest clones capture roughly two fifths of the sample. The sample's treatment or condition label is to be understood as: allogeneic hematopoietic cell transplantation with graft depleted of TCRalphabeta T cells and CD19 B cells. The transplant recipients were children given TCRalphabeta/CD19-depleted allogeneic hematopoietic cell grafts.

Taken from cysteine to phenylalanine, the CDR3 has 14 residues. Just CDR3 DNA is preserved here, 42 bases in frame from base 1. CDR1 and CDR2 are read off the germline V gene (reference sequence) as LNHDA and SQIVND. V drops 3 bases and J drops 0 bases, leaving 8 bases in between. Source: PBMCs, mostly from graft donor cells, taken 360 days after TCRalphabeta/CD19-depleted stem cell transplant. This TCR derives from a male patient aged 2 to 9 who had a stem cell transplant for acute lymphoblastic leukemia, so the T cells may come from the graft donor. The sequence is built from TRBV19 and TRBJ1-1; a tentative D match to TRBD1 spans 5 bases. The encoded CDR3 is CASSMGLLNTEAFF. The DNA sequence is given as TGTGCCAGTAGTATGGGACTGTTGAACACTGAAGCTTTCTTT.